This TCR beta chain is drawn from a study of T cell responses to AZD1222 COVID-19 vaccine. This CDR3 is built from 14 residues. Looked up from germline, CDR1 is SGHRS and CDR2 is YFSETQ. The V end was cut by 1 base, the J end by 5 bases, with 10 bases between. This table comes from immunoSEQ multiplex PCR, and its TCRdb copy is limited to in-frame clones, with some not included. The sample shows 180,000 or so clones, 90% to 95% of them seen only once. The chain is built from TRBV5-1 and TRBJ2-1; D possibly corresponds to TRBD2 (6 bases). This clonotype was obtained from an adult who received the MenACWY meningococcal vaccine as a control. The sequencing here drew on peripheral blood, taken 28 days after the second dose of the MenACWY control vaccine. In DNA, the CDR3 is TGCGCCAGCAGCTTGATGGGAGGAAACAATGAGCAGTTCTTC. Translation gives CASSLMGGNNEQFF.